This T cell receptor (beta chain) was sequenced for a study of cytomegalovirus exposure and HLA in healthy donors. As for this clone: What it recognizes is unknown. Sequence at one end of the junction differs from germline and may be a read error.

Germline V CDR1 and CDR2: SSHAT, FNYEAQ (reference sequence). The CDR3 is 17 amino acids. Findings and caveats of the study: Among the sequence variants, a highly shared cluster was likely an artifact of sequencing. The analysis excluded some indistinguishable V segments, including TRBV6-2 and TRBV6-3.

The PCR ran on 60 Vbeta and 13 Jbeta primers. TCRdb's table, derived via immunoSEQ multiplex PCR, lists solely in-frame clones and lacks some. The sample holds more than 100,000 clones; about 81% are singletons and the top ten take just over 8%. V usage is TRBV7-7 and J usage is TRBJ2-2; tentative D call: TRBD1 (5 bases). The sample taken for sequencing was PBMCs. The receptor's source is a woman aged 50 to 60 in good health and CMV-seropositive. Here the CDR3 reads CASSLGAGHTNTGELFF. For the CDR3, the DNA is TGTGCTAGCAGCCTAGGGGCTGGACACACGAACACCGGGGAGCTGTTTTTT.